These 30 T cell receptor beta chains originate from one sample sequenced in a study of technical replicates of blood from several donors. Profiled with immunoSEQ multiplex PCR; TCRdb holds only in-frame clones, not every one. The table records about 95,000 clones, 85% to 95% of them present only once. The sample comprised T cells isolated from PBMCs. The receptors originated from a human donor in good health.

CDR3: CASRWDREYQETQYF. In nucleotides, the CDR3 is TGTGCCAGCCGGTGGGACAGGGAATACCAAGAGACCCAGTACTTC. The gene calls are TRBV7-9 and TRBJ2-5; 9 nucleotides align to TRBD1. The J segment lost 0 bases and the V segment lost 8 bases, leaving 7 bases of the junction unmatched. This CDR3 is built from 15 residues. CDR1 is SEHNR and CDR2 is FQNEAQ in the germline V gene (reference sequence).

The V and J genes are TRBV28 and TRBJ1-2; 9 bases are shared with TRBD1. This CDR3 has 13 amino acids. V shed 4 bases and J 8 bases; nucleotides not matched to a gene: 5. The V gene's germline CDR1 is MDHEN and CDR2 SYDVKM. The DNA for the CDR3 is TGTGCCAGCAGTTATTGGACAGGGGACGGCTACACCTTC. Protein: CASSYWTGDGYTF.

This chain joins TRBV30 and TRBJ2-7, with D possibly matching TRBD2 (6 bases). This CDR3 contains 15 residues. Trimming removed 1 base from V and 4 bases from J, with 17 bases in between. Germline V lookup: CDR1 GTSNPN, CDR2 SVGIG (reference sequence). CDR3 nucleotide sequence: TGTGCCTGGAGTGGGGAGGCATCAGGAGGATACGAGCAGTACTTC. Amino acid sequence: CAWSGEASGGYEQYF.

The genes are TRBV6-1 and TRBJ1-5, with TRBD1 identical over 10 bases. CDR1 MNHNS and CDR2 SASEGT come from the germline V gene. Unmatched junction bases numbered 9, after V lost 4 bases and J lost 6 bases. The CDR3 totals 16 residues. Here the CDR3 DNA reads TGTGCCAGCAGTGGAAGACAGGGGGCCGTTTTTCAGCCCCAGCATTTT. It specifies CASSGRQGAVFQPQHF.

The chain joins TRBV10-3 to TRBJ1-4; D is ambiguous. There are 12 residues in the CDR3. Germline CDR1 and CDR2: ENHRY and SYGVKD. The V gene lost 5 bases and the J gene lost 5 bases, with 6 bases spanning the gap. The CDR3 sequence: CAISSPNEKLFF. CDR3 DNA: TGTGCCATCAGTTCCCCGAATGAAAAACTGTTTTTT.

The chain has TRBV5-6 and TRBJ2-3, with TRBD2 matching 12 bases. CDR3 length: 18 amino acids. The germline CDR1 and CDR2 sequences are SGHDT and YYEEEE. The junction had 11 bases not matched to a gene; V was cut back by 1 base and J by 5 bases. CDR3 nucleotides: TGTGCCAGCAGCTTGCGGGGTCTAGCGGGAGGGTATGGAGATACGCAGTATTTT. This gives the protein CASSLRGLAGGYGDTQYF.

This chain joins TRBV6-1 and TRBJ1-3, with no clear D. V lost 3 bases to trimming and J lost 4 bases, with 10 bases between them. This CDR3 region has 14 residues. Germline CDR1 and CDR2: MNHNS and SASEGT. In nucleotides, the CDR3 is TGTGCCAGCAGTGAGTCGGGATCCGGAAACACCATATATTTT. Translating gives CASSESGSGNTIYF.

DNA for the CDR3: TGTGCCAGCAGCCCCGAAGGGGCGAAGAACTATGGCTACACCTTC. Its protein is CASSPEGAKNYGYTF. The rearrangement uses TRBV5-8 and TRBJ1-2; maybe TRBD1 (5 bases). Germline V gene data show CDR1 as SGHTS and CDR2 as YDEGEE. Trimming shortened V by 4 bases and J by 2 bases, and 15 bases separated the two germline ends. This CDR3 is 15 amino acids long.

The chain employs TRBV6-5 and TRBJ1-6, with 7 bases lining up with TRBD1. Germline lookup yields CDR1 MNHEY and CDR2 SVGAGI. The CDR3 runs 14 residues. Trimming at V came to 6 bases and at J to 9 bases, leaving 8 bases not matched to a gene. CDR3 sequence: CASSPWDSSSPLHF. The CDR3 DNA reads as TGTGCCAGCAGCCCTTGGGACAGTTCTTCACCCCTCCACTTT.

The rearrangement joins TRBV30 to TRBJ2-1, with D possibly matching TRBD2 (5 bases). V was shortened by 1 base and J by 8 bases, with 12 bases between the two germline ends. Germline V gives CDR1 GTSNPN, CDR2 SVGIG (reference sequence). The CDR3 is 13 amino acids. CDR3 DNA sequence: TGTGCCTGGAGTGCACTAGTTTATGATGAGCAGTTCTTC. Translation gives CAWSALVYDEQFF.

The DNA of the CDR3 is TGCAGCGTGGAGAGCCGGGACAGGGCTAACTACGAGCAGTACTTC. Protein: CSVESRDRANYEQYF. V gene TRBV29-1 combines with J gene TRBJ2-7; TRBD1 matches at 9 bases. The CDR3 spans 15 residues. The V gene's germline CDR1 is SQVTM and CDR2 ANQGSEA. V gave up 6 bases and J gave up 3 bases; unmatched junction bases: 12.

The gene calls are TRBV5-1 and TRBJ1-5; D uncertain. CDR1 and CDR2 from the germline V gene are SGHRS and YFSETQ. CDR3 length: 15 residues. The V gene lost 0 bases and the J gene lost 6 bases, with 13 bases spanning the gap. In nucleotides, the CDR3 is TGCGCCAGCAGCTTGGAAGAGGGCGGGCGTCAGCCCCAGCATTTT. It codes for CASSLEEGGRQPQHF.

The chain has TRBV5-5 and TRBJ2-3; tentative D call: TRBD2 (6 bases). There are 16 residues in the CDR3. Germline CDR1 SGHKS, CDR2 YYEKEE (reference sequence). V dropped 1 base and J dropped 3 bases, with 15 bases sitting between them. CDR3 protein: CASSLLGPEGTDTQYF. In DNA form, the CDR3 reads TGTGCCAGCAGCTTGCTGGGTCCGGAGGGGACAGATACGCAGTATTTT.

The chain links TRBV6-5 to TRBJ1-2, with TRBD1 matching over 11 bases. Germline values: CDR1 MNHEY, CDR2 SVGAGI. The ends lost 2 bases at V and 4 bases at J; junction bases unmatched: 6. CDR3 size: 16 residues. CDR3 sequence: CASSYGQGAFGYGYTF. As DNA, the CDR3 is TGTGCCAGCAGTTACGGACAGGGGGCCTTTGGCTATGGCTACACCTTC.

CDR3 DNA sequence: TGTGCCAGCGGTGGTGAGTGGGATCAGGGAGCTTTCTTT. Its protein is CASGGEWDQGAFF. The chain employs TRBV6-6 and TRBJ1-1, with TRBD1 as a possible D gene (5 bases). The CDR3 loop spans 13 amino acids. Germline V gene data show CDR1 as MNHNY and CDR2 as SVGAGI (reference sequence). Trimming shortened V by 8 bases and J by 10 bases, and 20 bases separated the two germline ends.

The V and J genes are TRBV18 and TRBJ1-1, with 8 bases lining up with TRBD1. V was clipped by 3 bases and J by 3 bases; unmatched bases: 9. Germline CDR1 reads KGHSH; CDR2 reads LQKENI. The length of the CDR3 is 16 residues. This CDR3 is CASSPNRMTGDTEAFF. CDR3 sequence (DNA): TGTGCCAGCTCACCCAACCGTATGACAGGGGACACTGAAGCTTTCTTT.

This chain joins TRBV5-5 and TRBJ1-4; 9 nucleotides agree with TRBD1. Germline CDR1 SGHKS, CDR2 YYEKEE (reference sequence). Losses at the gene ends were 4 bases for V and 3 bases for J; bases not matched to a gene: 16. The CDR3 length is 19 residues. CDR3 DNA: TGTGCCAGCAGCCGGAGGGGTACAGGGGGCGCGTTAGCTAATGAAAAACTGTTTTTT. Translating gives CASSRRGTGGALANEKLFF.

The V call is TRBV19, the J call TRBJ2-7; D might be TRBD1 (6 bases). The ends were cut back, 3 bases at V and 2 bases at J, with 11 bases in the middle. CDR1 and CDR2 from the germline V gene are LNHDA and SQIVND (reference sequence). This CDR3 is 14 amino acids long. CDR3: CASSMGHLTYEQYF. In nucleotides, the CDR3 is TGTGCCAGTAGTATGGGACACCTAACCTACGAGCAGTACTTC.

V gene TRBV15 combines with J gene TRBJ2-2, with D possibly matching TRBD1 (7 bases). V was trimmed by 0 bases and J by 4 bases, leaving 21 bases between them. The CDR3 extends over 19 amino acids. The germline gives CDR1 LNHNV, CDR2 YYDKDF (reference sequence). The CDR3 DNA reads TGTGCCACCAGCAGAGATCTTTTAGGAGGGGGCGCGAGCACCGGGGAGCTGTTTTTT. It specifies CATSRDLLGGGASTGELFF.

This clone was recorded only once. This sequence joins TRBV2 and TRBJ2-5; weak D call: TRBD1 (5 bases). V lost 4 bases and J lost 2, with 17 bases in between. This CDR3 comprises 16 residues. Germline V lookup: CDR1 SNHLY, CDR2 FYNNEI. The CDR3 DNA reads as TGTGCCAGCAGTGGAGACAGCCACCAGCGACAAGAGACCCAGTACTTC. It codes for CASSGDSHQRQETQYF.

The CDR3 region is CAWRGQSGTKLRAIYNEQFF. Here the CDR3 DNA reads TGTGCCTGGAGAGGTCAATCGGGGACTAAGCTGCGGGCTATCTACAATGAGCAGTTCTTC. The chain recombines TRBV30 with TRBJ2-1; 7 bases match TRBD2. V gave up 3 bases and J gave up 3 bases; unmatched junction bases: 23. The CDR3 contains 20 residues. The germline gives CDR1 GTSNPN, CDR2 SVGIG (reference sequence).

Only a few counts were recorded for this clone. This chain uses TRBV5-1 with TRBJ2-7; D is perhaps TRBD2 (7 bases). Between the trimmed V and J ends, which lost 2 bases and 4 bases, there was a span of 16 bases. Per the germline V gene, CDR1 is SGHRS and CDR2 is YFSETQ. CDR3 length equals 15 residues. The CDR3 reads CASSLNGGGTYEQYF. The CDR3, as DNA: TGCGCCAGCAGCTTAAATGGCGGGGGCACATACGAGCAGTACTTC.

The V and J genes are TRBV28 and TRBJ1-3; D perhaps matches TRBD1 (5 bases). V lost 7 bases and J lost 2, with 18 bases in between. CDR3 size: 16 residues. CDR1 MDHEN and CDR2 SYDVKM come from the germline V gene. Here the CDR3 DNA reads TGTGCCAGCATCTCGGGAGGAGGACAAACTGGAAACACCATATATTTT. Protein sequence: CASISGGGQTGNTIYF.

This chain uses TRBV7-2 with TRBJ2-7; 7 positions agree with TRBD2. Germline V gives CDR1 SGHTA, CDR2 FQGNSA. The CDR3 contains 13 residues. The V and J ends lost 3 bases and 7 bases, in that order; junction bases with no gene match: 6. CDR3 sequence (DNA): TGTGCCAGCAGCTTCTTGGGGGGGGAAGAGCAGTACTTC. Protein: CASSFLGGEEQYF.

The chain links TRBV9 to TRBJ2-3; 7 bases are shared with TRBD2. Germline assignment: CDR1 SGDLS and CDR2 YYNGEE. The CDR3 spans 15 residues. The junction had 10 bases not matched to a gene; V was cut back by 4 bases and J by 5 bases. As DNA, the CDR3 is TGTGCCAGCAGCTCCGGGGGGAGCGGTCAAGATACGCAGTATTTT. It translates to CASSSGGSGQDTQYF.

CDR3 residues: CASSFSGTANTGELFF. CDR3 nucleotide sequence: TGTGCCAGCAGTTTCTCCGGGACAGCCAACACCGGGGAGCTGTTTTTT. V is TRBV27 and J is TRBJ2-2; 7 bases line up with TRBD1. With V trimmed by 3 bases and J by 2 bases, 6 bases remained unmatched. Germline CDR1 MNHEY, CDR2 SMNVEV (reference sequence). This CDR3 has 16 residues.

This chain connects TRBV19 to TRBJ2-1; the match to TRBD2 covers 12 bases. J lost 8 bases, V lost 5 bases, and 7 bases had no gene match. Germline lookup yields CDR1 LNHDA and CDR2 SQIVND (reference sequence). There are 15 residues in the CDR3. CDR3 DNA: TGTGCCAGTAGTCAGACTAGCGGGAGACGCGATGAGCAGTTCTTC. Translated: CASSQTSGRRDEQFF. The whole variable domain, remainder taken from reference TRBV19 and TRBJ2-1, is DGGITQSPKYLFRKEGQNVTLSCEQNLNHDAMYWYRQDPGQGLRLIYYSQIVNDFQKGDIAEGYSVSREKKESFPLTVTSAQKNPTAFYLCASSQTSGRRDEQFFGPGTRLTVL.

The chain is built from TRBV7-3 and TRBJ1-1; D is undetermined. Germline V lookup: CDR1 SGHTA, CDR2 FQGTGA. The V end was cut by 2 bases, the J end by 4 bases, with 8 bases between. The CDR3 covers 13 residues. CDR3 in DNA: TGTGCCAGCAGCTTAGAGAGGGCCACTGAAGCTTTCTTT. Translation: CASSLERATEAFF.

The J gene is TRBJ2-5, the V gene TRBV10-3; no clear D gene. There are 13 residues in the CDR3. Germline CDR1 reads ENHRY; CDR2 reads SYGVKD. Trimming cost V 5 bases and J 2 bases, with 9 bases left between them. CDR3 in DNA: TGTGCCATCAGTTGGGCTTTACAAGAGACCCAGTACTTC. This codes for CAISWALQETQYF.

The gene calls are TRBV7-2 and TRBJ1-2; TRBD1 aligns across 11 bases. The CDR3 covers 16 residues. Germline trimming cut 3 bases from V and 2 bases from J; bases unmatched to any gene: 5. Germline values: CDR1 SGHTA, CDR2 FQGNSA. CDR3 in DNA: TGTGCCAGCAGCTTTGGGACAGGGGGAAGAAACTATGGCTACACCTTC. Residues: CASSFGTGGRNYGYTF.